The 14 T cell receptor beta chains reported below all come from one sample, sequenced in a study of blood T cell repertoires in COVID-19. This table comes from immunoSEQ multiplex PCR, and its TCRdb copy is limited to in-frame clones, with some not included. Of 130,000 to 150,000 clones detected, 80% to 90% appear once; the ten largest clones hold about an eighth. Sequencing was done on a sample of peripheral blood. Every receptor here comes from a man aged 18 to 35 with COVID-19, enrolled during active disease.

The rearrangement joins TRBV5-6 to TRBJ2-7, with D possibly being TRBD2 (5 bases). Per the germline V gene, CDR1 is SGHDT and CDR2 is YYEEEE. V was shortened by 3 bases and J by 7 bases, with 11 bases between the two germline ends. This CDR3 region has 12 residues. CDR3 DNA sequence: TGTGCCAGCAGCTCGGCATCGGGGGAGCAGTACTTC. Amino acids: CASSSASGEQYF. The full variable domain, rest sourced from reference TRBV5-6 and TRBJ2-7, is DAGVTQSPTHLIKTRGQQVTLRCSPKSGHDTVSWYQQALGQGPQFIFQYYEEEERQRGNFPDRFSGHQFPNYSSELNVNALLLGDSALYLCASSSASGEQYFGPGTRLTVT.

The chain carries TRBV5-1 and TRBJ2-3; TRBD1 might be the D (5 bases). The CDR3 is 18 residues long. V lost 1 base and J 2 bases, leaving 20 bases between the germline ends. The germline V gene encodes CDR1 SGHRS and CDR2 YFSETQ. CDR3 in amino acids: CASSLTPGQGRFTDTQYF. The DNA of the CDR3 is TGCGCCAGCAGCTTGACCCCCGGGCAGGGAAGGTTCACAGATACGCAGTATTTT.

The chain couples TRBV29-1 to TRBJ2-5; TRBD1 aligns across 9 bases. V lost 1 base, J lost 3 bases, and 0 bases stayed unmatched. CDR1 SQVTM and CDR2 ANQGSEA come from the germline V gene. The CDR3 totals 13 residues. In DNA form, the CDR3 reads TGCAGCGTTGAAGGGACAGGGGAAGAGACCCAGTACTTC. Translated: CSVEGTGEETQYF.

The chain joins TRBV14 to TRBJ1-5; D gene ambiguous. In germline, CDR1 is SGHDN, CDR2 FVKESK. This CDR3 spans 13 amino acids. Trimming removed 2 bases at V and 8 bases at J, with 10 bases between. CDR3 sequence: CASSQRGFEPQHF. CDR3 DNA: TGTGCCAGCAGCCAACGGGGATTTGAGCCCCAGCATTTT.

This clone was detected only once. Its ends do not fully match the called genes, so a read error is possible. The J gene is TRBJ2-5, the V gene TRBV7-7; the D gene is possibly TRBD1 (6 bases). The germline gives CDR1 SSHAT, CDR2 FNYEAQ (reference sequence). This CDR3 is built from 15 residues. CDR3 in DNA: TGTGCTAGCAGCTCCGCCGTGGGGGCGGGAGAGACCCAGTACTTC. Residues: CASSSAVGAGETQYF.

V and J are TRBV27 and TRBJ2-5; weak D call: TRBD1 (6 bases). Germline CDR1 is MNHEY and CDR2 is SMNVEV (reference sequence). The CDR3 spans 14 residues. The V gene lost 6 bases and the J gene lost 5 bases, with 16 bases spanning the gap. The CDR3 loop is CASSLHRERETQYF. In DNA, the CDR3 is TGTGCCAGCAGCTTGCACAGGGAGCGGGAGACCCAGTACTTC.

The CDR3 reads CATLKREGTHEQYF. In DNA, the CDR3 is TGTGCCACCCTAAAGAGGGAGGGTACCCACGAGCAGTACTTC. The gene calls are TRBV24-1 and TRBJ2-7, with 7 bases that match TRBD2. Germline values: CDR1 KGHDR, CDR2 SFDVKD. V shed 9 bases and J 5 bases; nucleotides not matched to a gene: 12. The CDR3 length is 14 residues.

The chain is built from TRBV4-1 and TRBJ2-1; TRBD1 aligns across 8 bases. This CDR3 is built from 15 residues. Trimming took 6 bases from V and 3 from J; bases not matched to a gene: 7. Germline CDR1 reads MGHRA; CDR2 reads YSYEKL. DNA of the CDR3: TGCGCCAGCAGTTCGGACAGGGAGATCTACAATGAGCAGTTCTTC. Translating it yields CASSSDREIYNEQFF.

The V gene is TRBV28, the J gene TRBJ2-5, with TRBD1 matching over 8 bases. Looked up from germline, CDR1 is MDHEN and CDR2 is SYDVKM. With V trimmed by 6 bases and J by 2 bases, 11 bases remained unmatched. The CDR3 covers 16 residues. The CDR3 DNA is TGTGCCAGCAGGGAACTACTTCGACAGGGGCAAGAGACCCAGTACTTC. It translates to CASRELLRQGQETQYF. The full variable domain, in which reference TRBV28 and TRBJ2-5 provide the parts outside the CDR3, is DVKVTQSSRYLVKRTGEKVFLECVQDMDHENMFWYRQDPGLGLRLIYFSYDVKMKEKGDIPEGYSVSREKKERFSLILESASTNQTSMYLCASRELLRQGQETQYFGPGTRLLVL.

The chain employs TRBV27 and TRBJ2-1; 7 bases fit TRBD1. Germline CDR1 is MNHEY and CDR2 is SMNVEV (reference sequence). Unmatched junction bases numbered 10, after V lost 2 bases and J lost 3 bases. This CDR3 has 17 residues. The CDR3 protein is CASSLLFGAGGYNEQFF. Here the CDR3 DNA reads TGTGCCAGCAGTTTACTTTTCGGGGCAGGGGGCTACAATGAGCAGTTCTTC.

Only a few counts were recorded for this clone. This chain joins TRBV30 and TRBJ1-5, with D hard to call. CDR1 is GTSNPN, CDR2 SVGIG, per germline (reference sequence). CDR3 length: 13 residues. The ends were cut back, 2 bases at V and 5 bases at J, with 10 bases in the middle. CDR3 coding DNA: TGTGCCTGGAGTACGGGTTTTGATCAGCCCCAGCATTTT. Its translation: CAWSTGFDQPQHF.

The rearrangement links TRBV11-2 to TRBJ2-7; 7 bases line up with TRBD1. The CDR3 has 16 residues. In germline, CDR1 is SGHAT, CDR2 FQNNGV. V was clipped by 5 bases and J by 4 bases; unmatched bases: 14. CDR3 nucleotide sequence: TGTGCCAGCAGCAGTAAACAGGGGATTCTTCCTTACGAGCAGTACTTC. It is translated as CASSSKQGILPYEQYF.

This chain uses TRBV7-6 with TRBJ2-2, with TRBD1 matching 7 bases. Germline loops: CDR1 SGHVS, CDR2 FNYEAQ. CDR3 length: 14 residues. With 3 bases clipped from V and 6 bases from J, the junction kept 4 bases outside the gene matches. The CDR3 sequence: CASSFQTGAGELFF. DNA for the CDR3: TGTGCCAGCAGCTTCCAAACAGGGGCCGGGGAGCTGTTTTTT.

V and J are TRBV6-1 and TRBJ1-5, with D hard to call. Germline CDR1 reads MNHNS; CDR2 reads SASEGT. The CDR3 spans 13 residues. The V end was cut by 1 base, the J end by 4 bases, with 5 bases between. CDR3 loop: CASSEVANQPQHF. In nucleotides, the CDR3 is TGTGCCAGCAGTGAAGTAGCGAATCAGCCCCAGCATTTT.